The 31 T cell receptor beta chains presented below share a single source sample, sequenced in a study of identical twins. TCRdb redid the calling of the 5' RACE reads with MiXCR, one entry per CDR3 protein. The data show under 800,000 distinct CDR3 sequences, with around 21% seen just once and approximately 4.5% held by the top ten. These data also featured in a second study, about T cells expressing NK-cell markers.

Sequencing used PBMCs. All receptors come from a woman between 18 and 30 years old in good health.

This clonotype appeared a few times. CDR3 in amino acids: CSVGGRGGSSYEQYF. The DNA for the CDR3 is TGCAGCGTGGGGGGACGTGGGGGTAGCTCCTACGAGCAGTACTTC. The V and J genes are TRBV29-1 and TRBJ2-7; tentative D call: TRBD2 (6 bases). V was pared by 6 bases and J by 0 bases, with 18 bases between. Germline CDR1 SQVTM, CDR2 ANQGSEA. This CDR3 is built from 15 residues.

The chain recombines TRBV5-5 with TRBJ2-7, with 7 bases fitting TRBD1. The CDR3 has 13 amino acids. Germline CDR1 and CDR2: SGHKS and YYEKEE (reference sequence). V was pared by 7 bases and J by 2 bases, with 6 bases of the junction left unmatched. The CDR3 DNA follows: TGTGCCAGCGAGACAGGGAGTGCCTACGAGCAGTACTTC. It codes for CASETGSAYEQYF.

This clonotype was counted between two and nine times. The DNA for the CDR3 is TGTGCCAGCAGCCAAGCGGAACAGTACACTGAAGCTTTCTTT. It encodes CASSQAEQYTEAFF. This chain connects TRBV3-1 to TRBJ1-1; D ambiguous. V was shortened by 1 base and J by 3 bases, with 9 bases between the two germline ends. Germline V gene lookup returns CDR1 LGHDT and CDR2 YNNKEL (reference sequence). The CDR3 has 14 residues.

This rearrangement joins TRBV15 to TRBJ2-1, with 9 nucleotides matching TRBD2. The junction had 9 bases not matched to a gene; V was cut back by 4 bases and J by 8 bases. Germline CDR1 and CDR2: LNHNV and YYDKDF (reference sequence). The CDR3 sequence is 15 residues long. The CDR3 protein is CATSKEGGGAYEQFF. Here the CDR3 DNA reads TGTGCCACCAGCAAGGAGGGCGGGGGGGCGTATGAGCAGTTCTTC.

The table lists this clonotype with a few counts. The J gene is TRBJ2-7, the V gene TRBV12-3 or TRBV12-4, with unresolved D. There are 15 residues in the CDR3. Trimming left V 3 bases short and J 2 bases short, with 14 bases between. CDR3 sequence: CASSLSVAIAYEQYF. The CDR3 region has the DNA TGTGCCAGCAGTTTGAGTGTCGCTATTGCCTACGAGCAGTACTTC.

This clonotype was seen a handful of times. Germline is not matched at one junction end, which may reflect a read error. DNA of the CDR3: TGTGCCACCAGCCAACATTTCGCGGGAACAGCTAATGAAAAACTGTTTTTT. Translating gives CATSQHFAGTANEKLFF. The genes are TRBV3-1 and TRBJ1-4; unclear D gene. CDR1 and CDR2 from the germline V gene are LGHDT and YNNKEL (reference sequence). This CDR3 has 17 residues.

The V and J genes are TRBV20-1 and TRBJ2-5; 13 bases line up with TRBD2. Germline trimming cut 5 bases from V and 1 base from J; bases unmatched to any gene: 4. The germline gives CDR1 DFQATT, CDR2 SNEGSKA (reference sequence). The length of the CDR3 is 15 residues. CDR3 bases: TGCAGTGCTGATGGACTAGCGGGGGTCCAAGAGACCCAGTACTTC. Protein: CSADGLAGVQETQYF.

The table lists this clonotype with a few counts. The V gene is TRBV20-1, the J gene TRBJ2-3; 10 bases match TRBD2. Germline V gene sequence: CDR1 DFQATT, CDR2 SNEGSKA (reference sequence). V lost 5 bases, J lost 1 base, and 3 bases stayed unmatched. This CDR3 has 14 amino acids. The CDR3 region has the DNA TGCAGTGCTTTTAGCGGGGGGCGCACAGATACGCAGTATTTT. Residues: CSAFSGGRTDTQYF.

This clonotype was seen only a few times. The chain recombines TRBV12-3 or TRBV12-4 with TRBJ2-7; 7 bases line up with TRBD1. V was clipped by 3 bases and J by 5 bases; unmatched bases: 7. The CDR3 length is 14 residues. The CDR3 spells CASSFWGRGNEQYF. The DNA of the CDR3 is TGTGCCAGCAGTTTTTGGGGCAGGGGGAACGAGCAGTACTTC.

This clonotype was detected a few times. The chain couples TRBV6-4 to TRBJ2-1, with TRBD2 matching 9 bases. The J segment lost 8 bases and the V segment lost 5 bases, leaving 16 bases of the junction unmatched. Germline CDR1 is MRHNA and CDR2 is SNTAGT. The CDR3 sequence is 17 residues long. CDR3 in amino acids: CASSPRVISGSGDEQFF. CDR3 DNA: TGTGCCAGCAGTCCTCGGGTGATTAGCGGGAGTGGAGATGAGCAGTTCTTC.

This clonotype was counted a few times. The V gene is TRBV10-3, the J gene TRBJ1-6; 7 bases match TRBD1. With V trimmed by 3 bases and J by 6 bases, 14 bases remained unmatched. The CDR3 is made up of 18 amino acids. Germline V gene data show CDR1 as ENHRY and CDR2 as SYGVKD. The CDR3 sequence is CAISDPKQGTYLNSPLHF. The DNA for the CDR3 is TGTGCCATCAGTGACCCCAAACAGGGGACTTACCTTAATTCACCCCTCCACTTT.

Only a few counts were recorded for this clonotype. The rearrangement links TRBV18 to TRBJ2-5; D call uncertain. Trimming removed 0 bases from V and 5 bases from J, with 7 bases in between. The germline V gene encodes CDR1 KGHSH and CDR2 LQKENI. The CDR3 is 13 residues long. The DNA for the CDR3 is TGTGCCAGCTCACCACCGAGTACCGAGACCCAGTACTTC. It translates to CASSPPSTETQYF.

By sample share, this clonotype is medium-sized. The V call is TRBV4-3, the J call TRBJ2-1; TRBD2 agrees at 7 bases. V gave up 5 bases and J gave up 9 bases; unmatched junction bases: 13. Germline V gene lookup returns CDR1 LGHNA and CDR2 YSLEER. The CDR3 is made up of 15 amino acids. The CDR3 region is CASSNRDYIGGEQFF. The CDR3 nucleotides are TGCGCCAGCAGCAACCGGGACTATATCGGCGGTGAGCAGTTCTTC.

The V and J genes are TRBV9 and TRBJ2-2; D is possibly TRBD2 (6 bases). There are 15 residues in the CDR3. Germline CDR1 and CDR2: SGDLS and YYNGEE. With 5 bases removed from V and 4 bases from J, the gap between germline ends came to 15 bases. The CDR3 coding sequence is TGTGCCAGCAGTGAGGCTACTAGCCGCACCGGGGAGCTGTTTTTT. It yields the protein CASSEATSRTGELFF.

This clonotype occurred many times. This sequence joins TRBV5-1 and TRBJ1-1, with D possibly TRBD1 on 6 matching bases. The germline CDR1 and CDR2 sequences are SGHRS and YFSETQ. The CDR3 runs to 12 residues. The ends were cut back, 3 bases at V and 8 bases at J, with 11 bases in the middle. In nucleotides, the CDR3 is TGCGCCAGCAGCTCGGGAGGGGGGGAAGCTTTCTTT. It encodes CASSSGGGEAFF.

V usage is TRBV12-3 or TRBV12-4 and J usage is TRBJ2-7, with 8 positions matching TRBD2. J lost 6 bases, V lost 4 bases, and 11 bases had no gene match. This CDR3 has 15 residues. The CDR3: CASSYHPGRAVEQYF. CDR3 nucleotide sequence: TGTGCCAGCAGTTACCACCCCGGGAGGGCCGTCGAGCAGTACTTC.

The CDR3 protein is CSARVIETQYF. CDR3 in DNA: TGCAGTGCTAGAGTCATAGAGACCCAGTACTTC. V usage is TRBV20-1 and J usage is TRBJ2-5, with D unclear. CDR3 length: 11 amino acids. In germline, CDR1 is DFQATT, CDR2 SNEGSKA (reference sequence). Trimming stripped 1 base from V and 4 bases from J, with 4 bases between.

A single count supports this clonotype. The rearrangement joins TRBV21-1 to TRBJ2-2; the D call in the table, TRBD1, was not verified against the DNA. TRBV21-1 is a documented pseudogene. The CDR3 totals 16 residues. Here the CDR3 reads CASSNDGQGNTGELFF. In nucleotides, the CDR3 is TGTGCCAGCAGCAATGACGGCCAGGGCAACACCGGGGAGCTGTTTTTT.

This clonotype was detected only once. The chain joins TRBV7-6 to TRBJ2-5; D remains ambiguous. Between the trimmed V and J ends, which lost 10 bases and 6 bases, there was a span of 15 bases. Germline V gene data show CDR1 as SGHVS and CDR2 as FNYEAQ. The CDR3 covers 12 residues. The CDR3 loop is CAISGKLKTQYF. CDR3 in DNA: TGTGCCATCTCCGGCAAGCTCAAGACCCAGTACTTC. Combining the CDR3 with reference TRBV7-6 and TRBJ2-5 gives the whole variable domain GAGVSQSPRYKVTKRGQDVALRCDPISGHVSLYWYRQALGQGPEFLTYFNYEAQQDKSGLPNDRFSAERPEGSISTLTIQRTEQRDSAMYRCAISGKLKTQYFGPGTRLLVL.

This clonotype appeared a few times. The V call is TRBV25-1, the J call TRBJ1-6, with 10 bases that match TRBD1. This CDR3 is 15 amino acids long. The germline V gene encodes CDR1 MGHDK and CDR2 SYGVNS. V lost 10 bases and J lost 10; bases outside the gene matches: 13. The CDR3 DNA is TGTGCCAACCGGGACAGGGGCCTTATATGGTCACCCCTCCACTTT. It encodes CANRDRGLIWSPLHF.

In its sample, this clonotype was seen many times. It may be a read error: a sequence one base away is much more abundant. The chain employs TRBV7-9 and TRBJ1-5; D remains ambiguous. The CDR3 has 13 residues. V was clipped by 1 base and J by 4 bases, with 5 bases between them. Germline CDR1 reads SEHNR; CDR2 reads FQNEAQ (reference sequence). Here the CDR3 reads CASSLGWNQPQHF. As DNA, the CDR3 is TGTGCCAGCAGCTTAGGGTGGAATCAGCCCCAGCATTTT.

This clonotype was seen a handful of times. This chain uses TRBV20-1 with TRBJ2-5; 8 nucleotides match TRBD1. CDR1 and CDR2 from the germline V gene are DFQATT and SNEGSKA (reference sequence). The CDR3 consists of 15 residues. Trimming removed 3 bases from V and 4 bases from J; junction bases left unmatched: 10. The CDR3 DNA is TGCAGTGCTAGCCGGAGACAGGGGAAGATAGAGACCCAGTACTTC. Protein: CSASRRQGKIETQYF.

The rearrangement uses TRBV11-2 and TRBJ2-3, with a possible D match to TRBD1 (5 bases). The V and J ends lost 0 bases and 8 bases respectively, with 15 bases between them. CDR3 length: 15 residues. In germline, CDR1 is SGHAT, CDR2 FQNNGV. This chain's CDR3 is CASSLERGAAATQYF. CDR3 DNA sequence: TGTGCCAGCAGCTTAGAACGTGGGGCGGCGGCTACGCAGTATTTT. The full variable domain, its missing parts supplied by reference TRBV11-2 and TRBJ2-3, is EAGVAQSPRYKIIEKRQSVAFWCNPISGHATLYWYQQILGQGPKLLIQFQNNGVVDDSQLPKDRFSAERLKGVDSTLKIQPAKLEDSAVYLCASSLERGAAATQYFGPGTRLTVL.

There are a few counts of this clonotype. The chain uses TRBV20-1 and TRBJ1-1; D might be TRBD1 (6 bases). The CDR3 consists of 12 residues. The V end lost 6 bases, the J end lost 5 bases, and 13 bases lay between the germline ends. Germline V lookup: CDR1 DFQATT, CDR2 SNEGSKA (reference sequence). The CDR3 DNA reads as TGCAGTGCCCGTGACAGGTTTACTGAAGCTTTCTTT. This sequence encodes CSARDRFTEAFF.

This clonotype was recorded many times. The V gene is TRBV29-1, the J gene TRBJ2-2; no clear D gene. This CDR3 has 13 residues. V lost 6 bases and J 2 bases, leaving 10 bases between the germline ends. Germline V gives CDR1 SQVTM, CDR2 ANQGSEA. CDR3 region: CSVGPPNTGELFF. The CDR3 region has the DNA TGCAGCGTGGGCCCACCAAACACCGGGGAGCTGTTTTTT.

This clonotype occurred a few times. This chain links TRBV12-3 or TRBV12-4 with TRBJ1-2; maybe TRBD1 (6 bases). Trimming took off 10 bases at V and 3 bases at J, with 18 bases between the two ends. The CDR3 runs to 14 residues. Written as DNA, the CDR3 is TGTGCCATCCGGAAGGAGGGGGATTACTATGGCTACACCTTC. It codes for CAIRKEGDYYGYTF.

In its sample, this clonotype was seen many times. The rearrangement joins TRBV5-1 to TRBJ2-3; D is undetermined. Trimming left V 3 bases short and J 5 bases short, with 13 bases between. The germline V gene encodes CDR1 SGHRS and CDR2 YFSETQ. The CDR3 totals 14 residues. The CDR3 region is CASSYDMRGDTQYF. CDR3 bases: TGCGCCAGCAGCTATGACATGAGAGGAGATACGCAGTATTTT.

This clonotype was detected a few times. The V call is TRBV5-1, the J call TRBJ2-1, with D perhaps TRBD2 (6 bases). In germline, CDR1 is SGHRS, CDR2 YFSETQ. Trimming removed 7 bases from V and 6 bases from J, with 26 bases in between. The CDR3 has 17 residues. CDR3 protein: CASGPLTLAQASNEQFF. Written as DNA, the CDR3 is TGCGCCAGCGGGCCCCTCACACTAGCCCAGGCAAGCAATGAGCAGTTCTTC.

The chain employs TRBV5-1 and TRBJ1-1; tentatively, D is TRBD1 (6 bases). This CDR3 region has 14 residues. Germline CDR1 reads SGHRS; CDR2 reads YFSETQ. Trimming pared 1 base from V and 9 bases from J, leaving 16 bases between. The CDR3: CASSLRNRARKAFF. The CDR3 DNA reads as TGCGCCAGCAGCTTGCGGAACAGGGCCAGAAAAGCTTTCTTT. Variable domain in full (rest from reference TRBV5-1 and TRBJ1-1): KAGVTQTPRYLIKTRGQQVTLSCSPISGHRSVSWYQQTPGQGLQFLFEYFSETQRNKGNFPGRFSGRQFSNSRSEMNVSTLELGDSALYLCASSLRNRARKAFFGQGTRLTVV.

The count of this clonotype is one. This chain connects TRBV5-6 to TRBJ2-3; 12 bases are shared with TRBD1. The CDR3 loop spans 16 amino acids. Germline values: CDR1 SGHDT, CDR2 YYEEEE. J gave up 5 bases and V 6 bases, and 10 bases lay outside the gene matches. The CDR3 region is CASNLPGQGAQDTQYF. The CDR3, as DNA: TGTGCCAGCAACCTACCGGGACAGGGGGCGCAAGATACGCAGTATTTT.

This clonotype was seen only a few times. The chain joins TRBV5-6 to TRBJ2-7; D ambiguous. The CDR3 extends over 13 amino acids. Trimming took off 4 bases at V and 5 bases at J, with 13 bases between the two ends. CDR1 is SGHDT and CDR2 is YYEEEE in the germline V gene. The CDR3 protein is CASSVRPPDEQYF. The CDR3 DNA sequence: TGTGCCAGCAGCGTCCGACCCCCCGACGAGCAGTACTTC.